Following are 16 T cell receptor beta chains from one sample sequenced in a study of blood T cell repertoires in COVID-19. Method: immunoSEQ multiplex PCR; TCRdb's copy keeps in-frame clones and lacks some. This sample yields some 400,000 clones, of which around 84% are seen a single time; 1.1% belongs to the top ten. Sequencing used peripheral blood. Receptors originate from a human donor with acute or convalescent COVID-19. The donor label of this sample is uncertain.

V and J are TRBV3-1 (or the pseudogene TRBV3-2) and TRBJ1-2; no firm D call. The CDR3 sequence is 12 residues long. Germline V lookup: CDR1 LGHDT, CDR2 YNNKEL (reference sequence). The V gene lost 5 bases and the J gene lost 5 bases, with 9 bases spanning the gap. In nucleotides, the CDR3 is TGTGCCAGCAGCATAGACAAGTATGGCTACACCTTC. Amino acids: CASSIDKYGYTF.

This chain uses TRBV28 with TRBJ1-3; D is undetermined. This CDR3 comprises 13 residues. The germline V and J ends were trimmed by 3 bases and 7 bases, with 10 bases remaining between them. CDR1 and CDR2 (germline): MDHEN, SYDVKM. The CDR3 here is CASSFVSRNTIYF. The CDR3 DNA reads TGTGCCAGCAGTTTCGTTTCGAGGAACACCATATATTTT. Based on the CDR3 plus reference TRBV28 and TRBJ1-3, the full variable domain is DVKVTQSSRYLVKRTGEKVFLECVQDMDHENMFWYRQDPGLGLRLIYFSYDVKMKEKGDIPEGYSVSREKKERFSLILESASTNQTSMYLCASSFVSRNTIYFGEGSWLTVV.

Details on this clone: Other DNA sequences in this sample translate to the same CDR3. The V call is TRBV11-2, the J call TRBJ2-3, with D possibly TRBD2 on 5 matching bases. V lost 5 bases, J lost 6 bases, and 9 bases lay in between. CDR1 and CDR2 (germline): SGHAT, FQNNGV. The CDR3 spans 12 residues. Written as DNA, the CDR3 is TGTGCCAGCAGCCCCCCGGGGGATACGCAGTATTTT. It translates to CASSPPGDTQYF.

V is TRBV11-2 and J is TRBJ2-1, with 8 nucleotides matching TRBD2. The CDR3 totals 16 residues. Per the germline V gene, CDR1 is SGHAT and CDR2 is FQNNGV. J gave up 4 bases and V 3 bases, and 8 bases lay outside the gene matches. CDR3 sequence: CASSLDGLAPYNEQFF. The CDR3 DNA sequence: TGTGCCAGCAGCTTGGACGGACTAGCTCCTTACAATGAGCAGTTCTTC. The full variable domain, its missing parts supplied by reference TRBV11-2 and TRBJ2-1, is EAGVAQSPRYKIIEKRQSVAFWCNPISGHATLYWYQQILGQGPKLLIQFQNNGVVDDSQLPKDRFSAERLKGVDSTLKIQPAKLEDSAVYLCASSLDGLAPYNEQFFGPGTRLTVL.

The chain uses TRBV6-5 and TRBJ1-1; TRBD1 matches at 9 bases. The CDR3 is 13 amino acids. Germline V gene sequence: CDR1 MNHEY, CDR2 SVGAGI. The V gene end was trimmed by 9 bases and the J gene end by 1 base; junction bases not matched to a gene: 3. CDR3 sequence reads: CASAQGANTEAFF. The CDR3 region has the DNA TGTGCCAGTGCACAGGGGGCGAACACTGAAGCTTTCTTT.

The chain is built from TRBV5-1 and TRBJ1-6, with TRBD1 matching 8 bases. The CDR3 spans 15 residues. Germline CDR1 reads SGHRS; CDR2 reads YFSETQ. With 4 bases clipped from V and 8 bases from J, the junction kept 8 bases outside the gene matches. Here the CDR3 reads CASSGYGTGDSPLHF. CDR3 in DNA: TGCGCCAGCAGCGGGTACGGGACAGGAGATTCACCCCTCCACTTT.

This clone occurred a few times. J is TRBJ1-4 and V is TRBV4-1; 10 bases align to TRBD1. Germline CDR1 is MGHRA and CDR2 is YSYEKL. With 0 bases clipped from V and 0 bases from J, the junction kept 13 bases outside the gene matches. The CDR3 has 21 residues. The DNA of the CDR3 is TGCGCCAGCAGCCAAGACTCTTTTCAGGGACAGGGGCCTGCAACTAATGAAAAACTGTTTTTT. It codes for CASSQDSFQGQGPATNEKLFF.

This chain links TRBV6-5 with TRBJ2-1, with 9 positions matching TRBD2. The CDR3 is 15 amino acids. Germline CDR1 is MNHEY and CDR2 is SVGAGI. V dropped 5 bases and J dropped 2; count of bases not matched to a gene: 4. Here the CDR3 reads CASSSSGRPYNEQFF. CDR3 coding DNA: TGTGCCAGCAGTAGTAGCGGGAGACCCTACAATGAGCAGTTCTTC.

The gene calls are TRBV20-1 and TRBJ1-3; a weak D match, TRBD1 (6 bases). Trimming removed 4 bases from V and 4 bases from J, with 14 bases in between. Germline lookup yields CDR1 DFQATT and CDR2 SNEGSKA (reference sequence). This CDR3 spans 14 amino acids. Here the CDR3 DNA reads TGCAGTGCTAATGATAGGGGGTACGGAAACACCATATATTTT. Its protein is CSANDRGYGNTIYF.

This rearrangement joins TRBV4-2 to TRBJ2-7; 13 bases map to TRBD2. J was trimmed by 2 bases and V by 4 bases; bases with no gene match: 14. Germline V gene data show CDR1 as LGHNA and CDR2 as YNFKEQ. This CDR3 is built from 19 residues. CDR3 residues: CASSPPPLAGGPPAYEQYF. DNA for the CDR3: TGTGCCAGCAGCCCCCCCCCACTAGCGGGAGGGCCTCCTGCCTACGAGCAGTACTTC.

This sequence joins TRBV10-1 and TRBJ2-2; TRBD1 is a possible D gene (8 bases). Trimming removed 2 bases from V and 1 base from J, with 14 bases in between. CDR3 length: 17 amino acids. Looked up from germline, CDR1 is WNHNN and CDR2 is SYGVQD (reference sequence). The CDR3 coding sequence is TGCGCCAGCAGTGAGCCGTACAGGGGGGGGAACACCGGGGAGCTGTTTTTT. It translates to CASSEPYRGGNTGELFF.

This clone has more than one count but fewer than ten. The chain links TRBV7-2 to TRBJ1-2; 7 nucleotides line up with TRBD1. This CDR3 has 14 amino acids. Germline V lookup: CDR1 SGHTA, CDR2 FQGNSA. V shed 4 bases and J 5 bases; nucleotides not matched to a gene: 7. The CDR3 nucleotides are TGTGCCAGCAGCTCCGGGACAGTTGGGTATGGCTACACCTTC. Amino acids: CASSSGTVGYGYTF.

DNA of the CDR3: TGTGCCAGTAGTATTATAAGGATACAGGGGGAGAGCAATCAGCCCCAGCATTTT. Protein sequence: CASSIIRIQGESNQPQHF. The rearrangement uses TRBV19 and TRBJ1-5; 8 bases line up with TRBD1. Trimming removed 3 bases from V and 1 base from J; junction bases left unmatched: 11. CDR3 length: 18 amino acids. CDR1 is LNHDA and CDR2 is SQIVND in the germline V gene (reference sequence).

The chain uses TRBV5-1 and TRBJ1-1, with 7 bases matching TRBD1. CDR3 length: 15 amino acids. Unmatched junction bases numbered 7, after V lost 5 bases and J lost 0 bases. Germline CDR1 SGHRS, CDR2 YFSETQ. The CDR3 DNA is TGCGCCAGCAGTGACAGGGTTACTTTGAACACTGAAGCTTTCTTT. It specifies CASSDRVTLNTEAFF.

This chain uses TRBV29-1 with TRBJ1-1; 8 nucleotides agree with TRBD1. Trimming cost V 7 bases and J 9 bases; bases outside gene matches: 7. CDR1 is SQVTM and CDR2 is ANQGSEA in the germline V gene. The CDR3 spans 11 residues. DNA for the CDR3: TGCAGCGCCAAGACAGGGGCTAAAGCTTTCTTT. Its translation is CSAKTGAKAFF.

This chain uses TRBV9 with TRBJ1-2; 7 nucleotides line up with TRBD1. The CDR3 contains 14 residues. Germline-derived CDR1 and CDR2 are SGDLS and YYNGEE. The trim removed 3 bases at V and 3 bases at J, leaving 5 bases unmatched. DNA of the CDR3: TGTGCCAGCAGCGCCGTGGACAGGTACTATGGCTACACCTTC. Protein product: CASSAVDRYYGYTF.